This T cell receptor (beta chain) was found in a study of T cell responses to AZD1222 COVID-19 vaccine. Produced via immunoSEQ multiplex PCR; TCRdb's table is partial and in-frame only. The sample consists of about 50,000 clones, more than 75% of them appearing once. The CDR3 spans 13 residues. The ends were cut back, 5 bases at V and 2 bases at J, with 10 bases in the middle. Germline CDR1 is SEHNR and CDR2 is FQNEAQ (reference sequence). This sequence joins TRBV7-9 and TRBJ2-7; no clear D gene. This TCR was sampled from an adult who received the AZD1222 COVID-19 vaccine. This specimen was peripheral blood, taken 28 days after the second AZD1222 dose. As DNA, the CDR3 is TGTGCCAGCAGCCTGGACGGTACCTACGAGCAGTACGTC. This gives the protein CASSLDGTYEQYV.